The T cell receptor beta chain described here comes from a study of brain T cells in children with intractable seizures. As concerns this clone: What it binds is unknown.

Study-level results: HCMV serostatus was not known, and viral specificity came from CDR3 similarity only. Pre-surgery blood may have been undersampled, hiding some clones.

The sequenced cases were selected for having the highest brain T cell transcript signatures. V lost 5 bases, J lost 6 bases, and 19 bases lay in between. Germline CDR1 SEHNR, CDR2 FQNEAQ (reference sequence). This CDR3 contains 15 residues. TCRdb's table, derived via immunoSEQ multiplex PCR, lists solely in-frame clones and lacks some. The sample has about 76,000 clones, roughly 91% seen once; the top ten hold approximately 1.5%. The sequence came from a boy under two years old with tuberous sclerosis and intractable seizures. Sequencing was performed on peripheral blood, taken at surgery. The V and J genes are TRBV7-9 and TRBJ1-2, with D possibly matching TRBD1 (6 bases). The CDR3 here is CASSIGSGGGNGYTF. CDR3 in DNA: TGTGCCAGCAGCATAGGGTCCGGGGGCGGGAATGGCTACACCTTC.